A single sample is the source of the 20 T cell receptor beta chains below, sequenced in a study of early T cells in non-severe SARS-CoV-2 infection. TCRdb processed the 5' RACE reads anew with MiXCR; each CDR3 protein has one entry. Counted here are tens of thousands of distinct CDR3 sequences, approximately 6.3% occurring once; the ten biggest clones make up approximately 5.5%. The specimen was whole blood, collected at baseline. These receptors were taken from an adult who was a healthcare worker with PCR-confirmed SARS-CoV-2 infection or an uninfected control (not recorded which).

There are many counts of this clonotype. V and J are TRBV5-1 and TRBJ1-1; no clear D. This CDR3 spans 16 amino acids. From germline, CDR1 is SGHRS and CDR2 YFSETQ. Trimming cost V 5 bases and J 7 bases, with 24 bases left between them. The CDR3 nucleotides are TGCGCCAGCAGTCTTTTTCCTCTCGGGCCAGCCCTTGAAGCTTTCTTT. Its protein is CASSLFPLGPALEAFF.

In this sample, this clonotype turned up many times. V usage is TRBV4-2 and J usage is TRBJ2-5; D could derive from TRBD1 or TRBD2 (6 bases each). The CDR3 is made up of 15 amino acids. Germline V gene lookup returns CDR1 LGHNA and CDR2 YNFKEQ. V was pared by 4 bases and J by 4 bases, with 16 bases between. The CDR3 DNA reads TGTGCCAGCAGCCTGTCCCGGGGGCAAGGAGAGACCCAGTACTTC. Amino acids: CASSLSRGQGETQYF.

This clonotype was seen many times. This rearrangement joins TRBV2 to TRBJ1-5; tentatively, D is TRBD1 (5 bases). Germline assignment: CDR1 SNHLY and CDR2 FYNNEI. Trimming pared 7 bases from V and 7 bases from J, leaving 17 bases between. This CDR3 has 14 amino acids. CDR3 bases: TGTGCCAGCACCGTACTCTGGGAGGGGCAGCCCCAGCATTTT. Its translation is CASTVLWEGQPQHF.

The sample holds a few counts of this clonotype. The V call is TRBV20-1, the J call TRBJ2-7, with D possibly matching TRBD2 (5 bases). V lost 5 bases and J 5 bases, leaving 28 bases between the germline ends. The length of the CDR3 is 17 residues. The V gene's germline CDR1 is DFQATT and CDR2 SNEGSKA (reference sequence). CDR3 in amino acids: CSAVPIPGLDKRHEQYF. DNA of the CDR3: TGCAGTGCTGTGCCTATTCCAGGACTTGATAAACGACACGAGCAGTACTTC.

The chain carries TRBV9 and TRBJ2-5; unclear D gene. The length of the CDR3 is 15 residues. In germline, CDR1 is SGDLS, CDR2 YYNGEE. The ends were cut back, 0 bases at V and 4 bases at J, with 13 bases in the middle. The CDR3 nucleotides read TGTGCCAGCAGCGTAGGGGTAGCCTCTCCAGAGACCCAGTACTTC. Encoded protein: CASSVGVASPETQYF. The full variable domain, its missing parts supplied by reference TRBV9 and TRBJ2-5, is DSGVTQTPKHLITATGQRVTLRCSPRSGDLSVYWYQQSLDQGLQFLIQYYNGEERAKGNILERFSAQQFPDLHSELNLSSLELGDSALYFCASSVGVASPETQYFGPGTRLLVL.

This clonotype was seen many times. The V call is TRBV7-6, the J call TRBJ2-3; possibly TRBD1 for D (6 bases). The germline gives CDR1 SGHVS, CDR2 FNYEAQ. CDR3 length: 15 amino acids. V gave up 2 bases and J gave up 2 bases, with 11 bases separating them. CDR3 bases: TGTGCCAGCAGCTTAACGGACAGAGACACAGATACGCAGTATTTT. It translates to CASSLTDRDTDTQYF.

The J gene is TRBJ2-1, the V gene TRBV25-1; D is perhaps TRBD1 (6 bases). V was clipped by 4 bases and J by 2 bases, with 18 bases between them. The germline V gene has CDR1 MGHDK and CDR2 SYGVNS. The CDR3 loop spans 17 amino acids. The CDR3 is CASSGPPGHSTYNEQFF. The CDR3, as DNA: TGTGCCAGCAGTGGTCCACCGGGACATTCAACCTACAATGAGCAGTTCTTC.

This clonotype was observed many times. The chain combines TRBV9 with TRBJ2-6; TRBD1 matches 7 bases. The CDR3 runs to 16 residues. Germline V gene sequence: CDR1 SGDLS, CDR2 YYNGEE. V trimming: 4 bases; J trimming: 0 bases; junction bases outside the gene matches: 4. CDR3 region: CASSPGTVSGANVLTF. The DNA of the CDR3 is TGTGCCAGCAGCCCAGGGACAGTCTCTGGGGCCAACGTCCTGACTTTC.

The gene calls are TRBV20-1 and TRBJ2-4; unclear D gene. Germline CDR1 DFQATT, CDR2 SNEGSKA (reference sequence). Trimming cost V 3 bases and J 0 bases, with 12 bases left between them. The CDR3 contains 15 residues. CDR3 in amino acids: CSASSTDRAKNIQYF. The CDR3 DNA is TGCAGTGCTAGTTCAACTGATCGAGCCAAAAACATTCAGTACTTC.

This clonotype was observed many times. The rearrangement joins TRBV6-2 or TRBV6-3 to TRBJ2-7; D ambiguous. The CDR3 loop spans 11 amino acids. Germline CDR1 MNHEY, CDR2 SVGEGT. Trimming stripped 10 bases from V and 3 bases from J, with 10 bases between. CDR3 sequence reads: CATPGFYEQYF. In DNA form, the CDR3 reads TGTGCCACTCCCGGATTCTACGAGCAGTACTTC.

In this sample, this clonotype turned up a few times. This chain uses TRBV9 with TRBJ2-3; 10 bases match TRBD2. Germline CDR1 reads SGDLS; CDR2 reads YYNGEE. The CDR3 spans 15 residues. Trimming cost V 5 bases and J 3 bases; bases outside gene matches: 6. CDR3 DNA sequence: TGTGCCAGCAGTGATTTTAGCGGGGGGACAGATACGCAGTATTTT. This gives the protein CASSDFSGGTDTQYF.

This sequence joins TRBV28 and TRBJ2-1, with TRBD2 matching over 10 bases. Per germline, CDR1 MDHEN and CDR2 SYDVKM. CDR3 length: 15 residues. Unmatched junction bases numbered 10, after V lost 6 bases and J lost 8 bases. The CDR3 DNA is TGTGCCAGCAGCCTGCCTGGGACTAGCGCGTATGAGCAGTTCTTC. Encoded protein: CASSLPGTSAYEQFF.

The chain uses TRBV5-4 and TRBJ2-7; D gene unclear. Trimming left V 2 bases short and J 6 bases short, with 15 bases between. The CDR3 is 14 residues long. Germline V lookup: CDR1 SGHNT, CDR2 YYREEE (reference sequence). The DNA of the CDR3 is TGTGCCAGCAGCTTCTGGAACACCAACCGCGAGCAGTACTTC. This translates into CASSFWNTNREQYF.

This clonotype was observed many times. The CDR3 spells CASGPPGETQYF. The CDR3 DNA follows: TGCGCCAGCGGGCCCCCGGGGGAGACCCAGTACTTC. The chain has TRBV5-1 and TRBJ2-5; perhaps TRBD2 as D (5 bases). CDR3 length equals 12 residues. The germline CDR1 and CDR2 sequences are SGHRS and YFSETQ. V was shortened by 7 bases and J by 5 bases, with 12 bases between the two germline ends.

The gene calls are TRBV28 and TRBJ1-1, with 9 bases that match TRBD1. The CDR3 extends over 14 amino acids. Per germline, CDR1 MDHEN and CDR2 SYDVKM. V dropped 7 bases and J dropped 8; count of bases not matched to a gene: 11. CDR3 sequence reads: CASTTGGAVLEAFF. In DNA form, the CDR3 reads TGTGCCAGCACCACAGGGGGCGCGGTTCTGGAAGCTTTCTTT.

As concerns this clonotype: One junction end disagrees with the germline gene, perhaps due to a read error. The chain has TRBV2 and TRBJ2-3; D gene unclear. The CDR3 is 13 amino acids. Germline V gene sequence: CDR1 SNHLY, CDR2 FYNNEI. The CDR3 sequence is CVSSELATDTQYF. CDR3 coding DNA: TGTGTCAGCAGTGAGCTTGCCACAGATACGCAGTATTTT.

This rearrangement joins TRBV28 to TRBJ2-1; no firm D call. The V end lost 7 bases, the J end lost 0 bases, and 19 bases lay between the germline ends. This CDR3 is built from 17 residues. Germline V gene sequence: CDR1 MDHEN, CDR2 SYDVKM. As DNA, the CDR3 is TGTGCCAGCAATCCTGCTTGGCGGACGAGCTCCTACAATGAGCAGTTCTTC. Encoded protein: CASNPAWRTSSYNEQFF. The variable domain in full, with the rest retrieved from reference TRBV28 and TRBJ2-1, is DVKVTQSSRYLVKRTGEKVFLECVQDMDHENMFWYRQDPGLGLRLIYFSYDVKMKEKGDIPEGYSVSREKKERFSLILESASTNQTSMYLCASNPAWRTSSYNEQFFGPGTRLTVL.

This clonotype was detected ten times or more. CDR3 sequence (DNA): TGTGCCAGCAGCACAGGACTAGCGGGGGAGCAGTTCTTC. Translation: CASSTGLAGEQFF. This chain uses TRBV5-6 with TRBJ2-1, with 12 bases lining up with TRBD2. Per germline, CDR1 SGHDT and CDR2 YYEEEE. The V and J ends lost 4 bases and 10 bases, in that order; junction bases with no gene match: 3. The CDR3 has 13 amino acids.

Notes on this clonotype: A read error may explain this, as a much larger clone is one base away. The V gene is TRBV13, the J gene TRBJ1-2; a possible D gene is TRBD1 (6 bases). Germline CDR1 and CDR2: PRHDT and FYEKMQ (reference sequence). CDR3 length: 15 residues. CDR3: CANSPERGQRNSYTF. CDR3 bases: TGTGCCAACAGCCCCGAGAGAGGACAGAGGAATAGCTACACCTTC.

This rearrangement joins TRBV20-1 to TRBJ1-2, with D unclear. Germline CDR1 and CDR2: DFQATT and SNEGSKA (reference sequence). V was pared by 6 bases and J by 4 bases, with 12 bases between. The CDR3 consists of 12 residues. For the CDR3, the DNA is TGCAGTGCGACTATCTCGACCTATGGCTACACCTTC. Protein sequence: CSATISTYGYTF.